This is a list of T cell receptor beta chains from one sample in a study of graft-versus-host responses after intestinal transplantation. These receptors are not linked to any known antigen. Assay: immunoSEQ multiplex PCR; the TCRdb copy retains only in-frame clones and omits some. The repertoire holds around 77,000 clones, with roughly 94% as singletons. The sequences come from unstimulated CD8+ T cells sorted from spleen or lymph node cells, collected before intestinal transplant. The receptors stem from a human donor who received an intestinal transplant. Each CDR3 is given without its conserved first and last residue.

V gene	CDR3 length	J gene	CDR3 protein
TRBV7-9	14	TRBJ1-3	ASSLSRGEHGNTIY
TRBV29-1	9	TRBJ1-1	SVNTDTEAF
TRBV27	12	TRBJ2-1	ASSLPGLADEQF
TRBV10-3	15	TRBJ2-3	AISDAGTGGDFDTQY
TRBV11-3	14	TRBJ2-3	ASSSGFAGSTDTQY
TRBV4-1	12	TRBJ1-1	ASSLWKGWAEAF
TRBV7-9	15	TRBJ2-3	ASSYTLAGDLGDTQY
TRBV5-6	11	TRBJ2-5	ASSLGGRETQY
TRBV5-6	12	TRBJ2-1	ASSFPVPDNEQF
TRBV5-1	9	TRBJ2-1	ASRIGDEQF
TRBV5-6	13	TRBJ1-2	ASSLAGTYNYGYT
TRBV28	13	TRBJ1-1	ASQTAGTGNTEAF
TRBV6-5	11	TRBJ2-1	ASSYRGANEQF
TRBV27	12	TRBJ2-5	ASSSTWGKETQY
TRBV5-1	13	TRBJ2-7	ASSHPGLAEYEQY
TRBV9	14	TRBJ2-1	ASSVGGLAGDHEQF
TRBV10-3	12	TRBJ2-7	AISGGLSSYEQY
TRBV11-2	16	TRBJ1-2	ASSSHTGTGGAIYGYT
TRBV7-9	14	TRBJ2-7	ASSLIRGRIYYEQY
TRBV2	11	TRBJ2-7	ASSLAGGNEQY
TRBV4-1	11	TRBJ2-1	ASSLVPYNEQF
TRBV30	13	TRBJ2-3	AWSRGSGRADTQY
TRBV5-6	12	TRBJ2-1	ASSLVGSYNEQF
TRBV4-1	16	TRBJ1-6	ASSRSRETGHSSSPLH
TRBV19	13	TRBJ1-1	ASSIQGVGNTEAF
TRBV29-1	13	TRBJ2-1	SVDGWGAIYNEQF
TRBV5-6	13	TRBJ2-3	ASSLGSGWTDTQY
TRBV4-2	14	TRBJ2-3	ASSLPGTSGRDTQY
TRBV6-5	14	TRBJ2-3	ASSYVWREKADTQY
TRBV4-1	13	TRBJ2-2	ASSPLGSDTGELF
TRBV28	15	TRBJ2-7	ASSLTLGTGGDYEQY
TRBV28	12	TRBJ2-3	ASSLGRSTDTQY